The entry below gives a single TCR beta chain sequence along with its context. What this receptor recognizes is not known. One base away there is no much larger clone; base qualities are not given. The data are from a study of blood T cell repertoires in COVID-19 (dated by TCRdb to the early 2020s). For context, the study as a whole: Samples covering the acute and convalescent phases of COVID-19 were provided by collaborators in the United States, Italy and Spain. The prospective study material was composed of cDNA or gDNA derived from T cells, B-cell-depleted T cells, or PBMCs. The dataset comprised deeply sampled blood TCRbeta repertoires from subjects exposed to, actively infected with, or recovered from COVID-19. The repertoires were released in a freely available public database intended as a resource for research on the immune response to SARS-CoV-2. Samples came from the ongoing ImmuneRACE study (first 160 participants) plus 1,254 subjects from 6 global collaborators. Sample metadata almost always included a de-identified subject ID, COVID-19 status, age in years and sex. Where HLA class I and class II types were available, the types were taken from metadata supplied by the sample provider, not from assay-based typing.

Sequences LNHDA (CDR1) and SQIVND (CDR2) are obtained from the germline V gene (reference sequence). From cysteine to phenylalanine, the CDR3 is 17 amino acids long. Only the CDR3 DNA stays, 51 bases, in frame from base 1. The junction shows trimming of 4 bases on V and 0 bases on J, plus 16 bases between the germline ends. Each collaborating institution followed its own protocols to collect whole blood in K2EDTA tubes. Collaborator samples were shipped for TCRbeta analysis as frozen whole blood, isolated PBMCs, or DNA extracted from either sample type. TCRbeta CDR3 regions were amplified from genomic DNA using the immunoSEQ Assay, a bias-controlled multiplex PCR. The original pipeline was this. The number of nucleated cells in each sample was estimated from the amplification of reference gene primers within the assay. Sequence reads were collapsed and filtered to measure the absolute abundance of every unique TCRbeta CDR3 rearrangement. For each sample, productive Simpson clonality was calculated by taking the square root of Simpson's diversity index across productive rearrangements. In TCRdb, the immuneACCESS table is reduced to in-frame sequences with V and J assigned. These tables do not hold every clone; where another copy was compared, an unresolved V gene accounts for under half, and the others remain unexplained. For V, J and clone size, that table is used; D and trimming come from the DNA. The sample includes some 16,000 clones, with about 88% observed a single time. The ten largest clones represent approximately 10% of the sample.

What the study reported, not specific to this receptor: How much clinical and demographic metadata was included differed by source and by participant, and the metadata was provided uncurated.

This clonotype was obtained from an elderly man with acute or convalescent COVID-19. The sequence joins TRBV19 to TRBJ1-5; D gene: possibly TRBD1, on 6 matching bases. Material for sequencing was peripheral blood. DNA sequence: TGTGCCAGTAGTACCCCACCAGGGACATATAGCAATCAGCCCCAGCATTTT. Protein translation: CASSTPPGTYSNQPQHF. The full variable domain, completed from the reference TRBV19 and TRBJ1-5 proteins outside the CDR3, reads DGGITQSPKYLFRKEGQNVTLSCEQNLNHDAMYWYRQDPGQGLRLIYYSQIVNDFQKGDIAEGYSVSREKKESFPLTVTSAQKNPTAFYLCASSTPPGTYSNQPQHFGDGTRLSIL.